This T cell receptor (beta chain) was captured in a study of T cells after yellow fever vaccination (dated by TCRdb to the late 2010s). Concerning the study at large: Libraries from fractions with low cell numbers were prepared with the SMART-Seq v4 Ultra Low Input RNA kit. To follow T-cell clones before and after primary and booster YFV17D yellow fever vaccination, bulk TCR alpha and beta repertoires were sequenced over time. Two healthy male donors, one aged 18 to 30 and one aged 30 to 40 years, made up the cohort. Bulk PBMC replicates and cell subsets were isolated from blood drawn at multiple timepoints before and after both primary and secondary immunization.

This sample was sequenced with an Illumina NovaSeq 6000. TCR cDNA was made using 5'RACE template switching, a step that added a universal primer site and unique molecular identifiers. Priming for cDNA synthesis came from both the TCR alpha and TCR beta constant segments. Library amplification used two PCR steps, and the second PCR step added sample barcodes and sequencing adapters. Sequencing of libraries was done on Illumina HiSeq 2500 (2x100 bp) or NovaSeq (2x150 bp). As for the authors' bioinformatics: Demultiplexing of reads and collapsing into UMI consensus sequences were performed with MIGEC, and V(D)J alignment was carried out with MiXCR. Vaccine-responding clonotypes were identified with edgeR using replicate PBMC samples, with FDR below 0.01 and a log2 fold change above 5 up to day 15 being required. Each bulk clonotype was labeled CD4 or CD8 based on which sequenced repertoire, CD4 or CD8, contained the clonotype at higher abundance. Using fastp trimming at Q25 and MiXCR clonotype assembly, TCRdb reanalyzed the public sequencing data and kept in-frame beta chains. Records with the same CDR3 protein are collapsed into one entry carrying the most frequent genes and DNA. The V and J calls, along with clone size, are taken from TCRdb and not from the paper's own processing. This sample comprises 310,000 or so distinct CDR3 sequences, around 3.6% of them detected only once. The top ten clonotypes cover around a quarter of the sample.

CDR1 and CDR2 were assigned from the germline V gene as SGHTA and FQGNSA. Taken from cysteine to phenylalanine, the CDR3 has 16 residues. Just CDR3 DNA is preserved here, 48 bases in frame from base 1. V loses 7 bases at its end and J loses 4 bases; junction bases beyond the gene matches: 9. The intended sense of this specimen's treatment or condition label: live attenuated yellow fever vaccine strain. Two biological replicates of bulk PBMCs were collected at each blood-draw timepoint. PBMCs were isolated from peripheral blood using a standard Ficoll-Paque protocol. TriZol was used to extract RNA from bulk PBMCs, from CD4 and CD8 fractions, and from dextramer-positive and dextramer-negative fractions. Only a few counts were recorded for this clonotype. The specificity of this receptor is unknown. Per-nucleotide qualities are absent, and no much larger clonotype sits a single base away. General findings and caveats noted by the study authors: Most clones expanded after primary vaccination were re-detected after the booster (around 96% of CD4 and 88% of CD8), suggesting broad memory maintenance. A small share of clonotypes occurred in both CD4 and CD8 compartments, likely arising from convergent recombination. Compared with the primary T-cell response, the secondary T-cell response was faster but weaker, reaching its peak on day 5 rather than on day 15. Because abundant contaminating clonotypes from the bulk population could be contained in FACS-sorted repertoires, computational filtering was required. Only a couple of donors were included in the study, so the extent to which the findings can be generalized is limited.

The sample was PBMCs, taken on the day of the yellow fever booster vaccination. Here the chain combines TRBV7-2 and TRBJ2-1, and 11 junctional nucleotides match TRBD2. The sequence came from a man younger than 35 who received the YFV17D yellow fever vaccine. The DNA sequence is as follows: TGTGCCAGCAAACCCGGAAGACTAGCGGGGTACAATGAGCAGTTCTTC. It specifies CASKPGRLAGYNEQFF.